The table lists the clone carrying this T cell receptor beta chain with a few counts. This entry is derived from a study of CD8+ T cells in alopecia areata. Study details: Each of the treated patients was given oral tofacitinib, 5 to 10 mg twice daily, for moderate-to-severe alopecia areata.

Lesional scalp punch biopsies and peripheral blood came from alopecia areata patients. Investigators isolated RNA and reverse transcribed it into cDNA to act as the sequencing template. TCRdb's copy holds only in-frame clones and misses some; the assay was immunoSEQ multiplex PCR. The sample yields over 120,000 clones, around 58% seen once. The CDR3 runs to 15 residues. CDR1 and CDR2 from the germline V gene are SEHNR and FQNEAQ (reference sequence). Trimming removed 5 bases from V and 1 base from J; junction bases left unmatched: 6. This chain links TRBV7-9 with TRBJ2-3; 7 nucleotides agree with TRBD1. This clonotype originated in a human donor with alopecia areata. Sequenced material: CD4+ T cells sorted from blood, taken at week 0. In nucleotides, the CDR3 is TGTGCCAGCAGCAGACAGGGATTGGGCACAGATACGCAGTATTTT. Its translation: CASSRQGLGTDTQYF.